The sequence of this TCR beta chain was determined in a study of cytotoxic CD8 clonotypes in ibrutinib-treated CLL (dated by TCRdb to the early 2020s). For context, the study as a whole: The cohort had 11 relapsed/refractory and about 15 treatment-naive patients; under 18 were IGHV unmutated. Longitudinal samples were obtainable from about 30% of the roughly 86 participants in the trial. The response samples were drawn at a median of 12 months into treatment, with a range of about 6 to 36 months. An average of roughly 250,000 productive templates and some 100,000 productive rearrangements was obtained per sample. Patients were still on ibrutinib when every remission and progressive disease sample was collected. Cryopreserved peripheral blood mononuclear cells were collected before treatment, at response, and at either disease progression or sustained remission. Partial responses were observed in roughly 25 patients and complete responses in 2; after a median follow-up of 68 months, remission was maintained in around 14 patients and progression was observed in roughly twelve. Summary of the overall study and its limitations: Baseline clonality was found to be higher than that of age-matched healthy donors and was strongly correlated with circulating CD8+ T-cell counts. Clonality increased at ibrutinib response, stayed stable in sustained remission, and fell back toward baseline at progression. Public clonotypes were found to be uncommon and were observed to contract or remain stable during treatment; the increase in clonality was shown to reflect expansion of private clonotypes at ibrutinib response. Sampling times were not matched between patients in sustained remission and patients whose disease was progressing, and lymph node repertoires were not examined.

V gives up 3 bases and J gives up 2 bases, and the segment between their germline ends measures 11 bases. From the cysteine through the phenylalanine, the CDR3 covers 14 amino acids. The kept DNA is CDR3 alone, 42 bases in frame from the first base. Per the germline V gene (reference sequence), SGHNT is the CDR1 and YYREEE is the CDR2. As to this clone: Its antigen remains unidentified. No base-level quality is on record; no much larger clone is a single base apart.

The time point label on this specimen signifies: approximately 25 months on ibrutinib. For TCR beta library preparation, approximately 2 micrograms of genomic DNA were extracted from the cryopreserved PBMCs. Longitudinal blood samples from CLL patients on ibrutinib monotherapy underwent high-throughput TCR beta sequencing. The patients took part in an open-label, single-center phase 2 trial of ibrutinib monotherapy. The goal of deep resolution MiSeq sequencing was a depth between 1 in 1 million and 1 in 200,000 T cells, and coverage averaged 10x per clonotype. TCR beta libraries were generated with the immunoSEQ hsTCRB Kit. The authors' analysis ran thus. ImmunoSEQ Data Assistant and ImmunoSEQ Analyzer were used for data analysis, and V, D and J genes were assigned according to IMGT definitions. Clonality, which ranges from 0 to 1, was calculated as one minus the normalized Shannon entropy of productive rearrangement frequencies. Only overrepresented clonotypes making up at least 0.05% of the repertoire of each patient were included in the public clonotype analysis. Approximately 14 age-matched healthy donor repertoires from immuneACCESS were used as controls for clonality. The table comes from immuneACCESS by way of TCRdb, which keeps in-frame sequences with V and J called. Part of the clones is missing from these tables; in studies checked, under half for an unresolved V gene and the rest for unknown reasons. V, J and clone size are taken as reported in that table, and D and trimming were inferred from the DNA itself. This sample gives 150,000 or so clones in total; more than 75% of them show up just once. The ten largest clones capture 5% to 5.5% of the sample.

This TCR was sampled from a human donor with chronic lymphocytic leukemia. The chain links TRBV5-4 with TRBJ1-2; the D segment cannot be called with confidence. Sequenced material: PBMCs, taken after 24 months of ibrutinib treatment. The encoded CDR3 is CASSYPGLNYGYTF. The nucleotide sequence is TGTGCCAGCAGCTACCCAGGACTCAACTATGGCTACACCTTC.